These 32 T cell receptor beta chains came from one sample sequenced in a study of blood T cell repertoires in COVID-19. Sequenced by immunoSEQ multiplex PCR; TCRdb stores in-frame clones only, minus some. The table shows some 300,000 clones, with around 87% occurring only once. The sample taken for sequencing was peripheral blood. The source of these receptors is a man in his sixties or seventies with acute or convalescent COVID-19.

The rearrangement uses TRBV28 and TRBJ1-2; the D gene is possibly TRBD1 (5 bases). The CDR3 is 16 amino acids. In germline, CDR1 is MDHEN, CDR2 SYDVKM. Trimming took 3 bases from V and 7 from J, leaving 21 bases between them. CDR3 region: CASSFDPTRQPLGYTF. The CDR3 DNA is TGTGCCAGCAGTTTCGACCCCACGCGACAGCCTCTTGGCTACACCTTC.

V gene TRBV6-5 combines with J gene TRBJ2-3; the match to TRBD1 covers 10 bases. The CDR3 has 14 residues. After removal of 6 bases from V and 5 bases from J, the junction contained 5 bases not matched to a gene. Germline CDR1 is MNHEY and CDR2 is SVGAGI. As DNA, the CDR3 is TGTGCCAGCAGAGGGACAGGGGAGGGAGATACGCAGTATTTT. Protein sequence: CASRGTGEGDTQYF.

DNA for the CDR3: TGTGCCAGCAGCTTTGATTCCCCTCGGGCTAGCGGGAGAGTCCAGTACAATGAGCAGTTCTTC. Its protein product is CASSFDSPRASGRVQYNEQFF. The V and J genes are TRBV12-1 and TRBJ2-1; the table's D gene call, TRBD2, was not cross checked with the DNA. TRBV12-1 is recorded as a pseudogene. This CDR3 is 21 amino acids long.

The CDR3 region has the DNA TGTGCCAGCAGCGGCACTAGCAATCAGCCCCAGCATTTT. Its protein is CASSGTSNQPQHF. The rearrangement links TRBV7-8 to TRBJ1-5; D is unresolved. The germline V gene has CDR1 SGHVS and CDR2 FQNEAQ. Between the trimmed V and J ends, which lost 5 bases and 0 bases, there was a span of 5 bases. The CDR3 is 13 residues long.

The genes are TRBV6-5 and TRBJ2-7; 8 bases align to TRBD1. V lost 10 bases to trimming and J lost 4 bases; unmatched junction nucleotides: 6. Germline V gene data show CDR1 as MNHEY and CDR2 as SVGAGI. CDR3 length equals 12 residues. The CDR3 protein is CATDRGQYEQYF. CDR3 sequence (DNA): TGTGCCACTGACAGGGGTCAGTACGAGCAGTACTTC.

V is TRBV19 and J is TRBJ1-6; 10 bases agree with TRBD1. V dropped 7 bases and J dropped 14; count of bases not matched to a gene: 8. The CDR3 sequence is 13 residues long. CDR1 LNHDA and CDR2 SQIVND come from the germline V gene (reference sequence). Here the CDR3 DNA reads TGTGCCAGTATGGGACAGGGGCTCCGGACCCTCCACTTT. Encoded protein: CASMGQGLRTLHF.

The V call is TRBV15, the J call TRBJ2-4; 12 bases fit TRBD1. The V and J ends lost 0 bases and 1 base, in that order; junction bases with no gene match: 10. The CDR3 has 20 amino acids. Germline V CDR1 and CDR2: LNHNV, YYDKDF (reference sequence). This CDR3 reads CATSRDMRGQGAGAKNIQYF. The DNA of the CDR3 is TGTGCCACCAGCAGAGATATGAGGGGACAGGGGGCTGGGGCCAAAAACATTCAGTACTTC.

There are a few counts of this clone. The chain uses TRBV28 and TRBJ1-5; 8 nucleotides line up with TRBD1. Trimming at V came to 1 base and at J to 6 bases, leaving 8 bases not matched to a gene. The CDR3 runs to 16 residues. CDR1 is MDHEN, CDR2 SYDVKM, per germline. The CDR3 nucleotides are TGTGCCAGCAGTTTATCTCGGCAGGGGGCCCGTCAGCCCCAGCATTTT. It is translated as CASSLSRQGARQPQHF.

The chain is built from TRBV7-2 and TRBJ2-7; 7 bases map to TRBD2. V shed 8 bases and J 9 bases; nucleotides not matched to a gene: 25. In germline, CDR1 is SGHTA, CDR2 FQGNSA. CDR3 size: 17 residues. As DNA, the CDR3 is TGTGCCAGCGGCCATACATCTAGCGGAATGTTCTACGAGGGGCAGTACTTC. Translated, it gives CASGHTSSGMFYEGQYF.

CDR3 sequence (DNA): TGTGCCAGCAGTGACGATCGGGCAGGGACAGATACGCAGTATTTT. It encodes CASSDDRAGTDTQYF. This chain links TRBV2 with TRBJ2-3, with a possible D match to TRBD1 (5 bases). CDR1 and CDR2 from the germline V gene are SNHLY and FYNNEI. This CDR3 has 15 amino acids. V was pared by 3 bases and J by 3 bases, with 13 bases between. Looking up the rest from reference TRBV2 and TRBJ2-3 gives the full variable domain: EPEVTQTPSHQVTQMGQEVILRCVPISNHLYFYWYRQILGQKVEFLVSFYNNEISEKSEIFDDQFSVERPDGSNFTLKIRSTKLEDSAMYFCASSDDRAGTDTQYFGPGTRLTVL.

The chain has TRBV18 and TRBJ2-2; 10 bases agree with TRBD2. J lost 4 bases, V lost 3 bases, and 5 bases had no gene match. In germline, CDR1 is KGHSH, CDR2 LQKENI. The CDR3 length is 16 residues. The CDR3 DNA sequence: TGTGCCAGCTCACCCAGACTAGCGGGCAGCACCGGGGAGCTGTTTTTT. It encodes CASSPRLAGSTGELFF.

The chain has TRBV5-1 and TRBJ2-3, with 7 bases that match TRBD1. The germline V gene encodes CDR1 SGHRS and CDR2 YFSETQ. The trim removed 3 bases at V and 0 bases at J, leaving 4 bases unmatched. This CDR3 spans 15 amino acids. The CDR3 DNA follows: TGCGCCAGCAGCTCCCAGACAGGGAGCACAGATACGCAGTATTTT. This encodes CASSSQTGSTDTQYF.

The chain uses TRBV7-3 and TRBJ2-7, with D possibly matching TRBD1 (6 bases). Trimming stripped 5 bases from V and 2 bases from J, with 16 bases between. Germline values: CDR1 SGHTA, CDR2 FQGTGA. The CDR3 sequence is 15 residues long. CDR3 residues: CASSDVGATPYEQYF. The DNA for the CDR3 is TGTGCCAGCAGCGACGTGGGGGCTACTCCCTACGAGCAGTACTTC.

The chain has TRBV27 and TRBJ2-7; 7 bases are a match to TRBD1. Germline loops: CDR1 MNHEY, CDR2 SMNVEV (reference sequence). The CDR3 contains 17 residues. The ends lost 5 bases at V and 6 bases at J; junction bases unmatched: 19. CDR3 in amino acids: CASSTPKGAARAGEQYF. The CDR3 DNA reads TGTGCCAGCAGTACCCCCAAGGGGGCTGCTAGGGCGGGCGAGCAGTACTTC.

This clone was picked up one time. The genes are TRBV7-3 and TRBJ2-1, with 12 bases fitting TRBD1. From germline, CDR1 is SGHTA and CDR2 FQGTGA. Trimming cost V 6 bases and J 7 bases; bases outside gene matches: 7. The CDR3 is 15 residues long. The CDR3 DNA follows: TGTGCCAGCAGATCGGGACAGGGGGCAAGTAATGAGCAGTTCTTC. This gives the protein CASRSGQGASNEQFF. Combining the CDR3 with reference TRBV7-3 and TRBJ2-1 gives the whole variable domain GAGVSQTPSNKVTEKGKYVELRCDPISGHTALYWYRQSLGQGPEFLIYFQGTGAADDSGLPNDRFFAVRPEGSVSTLKIQRTERGDSAVYLCASRSGQGASNEQFFGPGTRLTVL.

V and J are TRBV19 and TRBJ2-1; 12 bases are a match to TRBD2. Trimming removed 5 bases from V and 5 bases from J; junction bases left unmatched: 4. This CDR3 comprises 15 residues. The germline V gene encodes CDR1 LNHDA and CDR2 SQIVND (reference sequence). The CDR3 bases are TGTGCCAGTAGTGTATGGACTAGCGGGAACAATGAGCAGTTCTTC. Encoded protein: CASSVWTSGNNEQFF.

V and J are TRBV5-4 and TRBJ2-1, with 8 bases aligning to TRBD2. Per germline, CDR1 SGHNT and CDR2 YYREEE (reference sequence). This CDR3 region has 15 residues. V lost 4 bases, J lost 4 bases, and 7 bases stayed unmatched. The CDR3 loop is CASSAQREPYNEQFF. CDR3 nucleotides: TGTGCCAGCAGCGCACAGCGGGAGCCGTACAATGAGCAGTTCTTC.

The J gene is TRBJ1-3, the V gene TRBV10-3; weak D call: TRBD1 (6 bases). The ends were cut back, 6 bases at V and 4 bases at J, with 16 bases in the middle. CDR1 ENHRY and CDR2 SYGVKD come from the germline V gene. CDR3 size: 15 residues. CDR3 residues: CAISAMDRAGNTIYF. CDR3 bases: TGTGCCATCAGCGCTATGGACAGAGCCGGAAACACCATATATTTT.

This chain connects TRBV2 to TRBJ2-1, with 8 positions matching TRBD2. The CDR3 sequence is 15 residues long. Germline V lookup: CDR1 SNHLY, CDR2 FYNNEI. V lost 4 bases, J lost 4 bases, and 6 bases stayed unmatched. The chain's CDR3 is CASSGGRGGYNEQFF. CDR3 sequence (DNA): TGTGCCAGCAGTGGAGGCCGGGGGGGGTACAATGAGCAGTTCTTC.

CDR3 nucleotide sequence: TGTGCCAGCAGCTTAAACCCGGCAGCGGGCGGGGAGCTGTTTTTT. It yields the protein CASSLNPAAGGELFF. This chain joins TRBV7-6 and TRBJ2-2; D might be TRBD2 (6 bases). V lost 2 bases, J lost 7 bases, and 14 bases lay in between. The CDR3 is made up of 15 amino acids. Per the germline V gene, CDR1 is SGHVS and CDR2 is FNYEAQ.

This clone appeared once. The chain couples TRBV2 to TRBJ2-5; tentative D call: TRBD2 (5 bases). The germline V gene has CDR1 SNHLY and CDR2 FYNNEI. This CDR3 region has 14 residues. V lost 6 bases and J lost 0, with 11 bases in between. The CDR3 DNA is TGTGCCAGCAGCCCCCTGGACTACCAAGAGACCCAGTACTTC. Encoded protein: CASSPLDYQETQYF.

V is TRBV19 and J is TRBJ1-2, with TRBD1 identical over 9 bases. The CDR3 length is 15 residues. Germline trimming cut 3 bases from V and 5 bases from J; bases unmatched to any gene: 7. Germline CDR1 LNHDA, CDR2 SQIVND (reference sequence). CDR3 DNA: TGTGCCAGTAGTATTAACAGGGGGCTCGGATATGGCTACACCTTC. Translation gives CASSINRGLGYGYTF.

The chain recombines TRBV6-5 with TRBJ2-2, with D uncertain. The CDR3 loop spans 16 amino acids. The germline V gene encodes CDR1 MNHEY and CDR2 SVGAGI. Trimming cost V 2 bases and J 0 bases, with 10 bases left between them. The CDR3 spells CASSYGVYANTGELFF. In DNA, the CDR3 is TGTGCCAGCAGTTACGGAGTGTACGCGAACACCGGGGAGCTGTTTTTT.

This chain joins TRBV5-6 and TRBJ2-3; possible D gene TRBD1, 5 bases. V was clipped by 4 bases and J by 0 bases, with 15 bases between them. The germline V gene encodes CDR1 SGHDT and CDR2 YYEEEE. The CDR3 runs 16 residues. CDR3 nucleotides: TGTGCCAGCAGCACATCGACAGTCGGAAGCACAGATACGCAGTATTTT. As protein: CASSTSTVGSTDTQYF. Full variable domain (outside the CDR3, taken from reference TRBV5-6 and TRBJ2-3): DAGVTQSPTHLIKTRGQQVTLRCSPKSGHDTVSWYQQALGQGPQFIFQYYEEEERQRGNFPDRFSGHQFPNYSSELNVNALLLGDSALYLCASSTSTVGSTDTQYFGPGTRLTVL.

V and J are TRBV9 and TRBJ2-7; tentative D call: TRBD2 (5 bases). The CDR3 runs to 15 residues. Trimming shortened V by 3 bases and J by 6 bases, and 19 bases separated the two germline ends. CDR1 SGDLS and CDR2 YYNGEE come from the germline V gene. CDR3 sequence (DNA): TGTGCCAGCAGCGCAAAACTAGGTACGGTTGCCGAGCAGTACTTC. Protein: CASSAKLGTVAEQYF.

The V call is TRBV7-8, the J call TRBJ2-6; 7 positions agree with TRBD1. The junction had 5 bases not matched to a gene; V was cut back by 4 bases and J by 2 bases. The CDR3 consists of 16 residues. Germline V gene sequence: CDR1 SGHVS, CDR2 FQNEAQ. This CDR3 reads CASSSTGQAGANVLTF. The DNA of the CDR3 is TGTGCCAGCAGCTCGACAGGGCAGGCTGGGGCCAACGTCCTGACTTTC. The entire variable domain, with the rest obtained from reference TRBV7-8 and TRBJ2-6, is as follows: GAGVSQSPRYKVAKRGQDVALRCDPISGHVSLFWYQQALGQGPEFLTYFQNEAQLDKSGLPSDRFFAERPEGSVSTLKIQRTQQEDSAVYLCASSSTGQAGANVLTFGAGSRLTVL.

The V gene is TRBV5-1, the J gene TRBJ2-7; D gene ambiguous. CDR1 SGHRS and CDR2 YFSETQ come from the germline V gene. The CDR3 is made up of 13 amino acids. Trimming shortened V by 4 bases and J by 5 bases, and 13 bases separated the two germline ends. DNA for the CDR3: TGCGCCAGCAGCCTGACGGGTTCGGACGAGCAGTACTTC. Translating gives CASSLTGSDEQYF.

This rearrangement joins TRBV9 to TRBJ2-5; 15 nucleotides line up with TRBD2. J was trimmed by 0 bases and V by 4 bases; bases with no gene match: 13. Germline CDR1 reads SGDLS; CDR2 reads YYNGEE. There are 20 residues in the CDR3. CDR3 sequence reads: CASSTQLPGTSGGYQETQYF. CDR3 nucleotides: TGTGCCAGCAGCACACAGTTGCCCGGGACTAGCGGGGGGTACCAAGAGACCCAGTACTTC.

V usage is TRBV10-3 and J usage is TRBJ2-3; 8 bases are shared with TRBD1. The CDR3 contains 16 residues. V trimming: 6 bases; J trimming: 1 base; junction bases outside the gene matches: 9. Germline V gene data show CDR1 as ENHRY and CDR2 as SYGVKD. DNA for the CDR3: TGTGCCATCAGCCCCAGAGGACAGGGTGGCACAGATACGCAGTATTTT. Its translation: CAISPRGQGGTDTQYF.

This clone has a single count. V and J are TRBV5-5 and TRBJ2-2; 8 bases line up with TRBD2. Germline values: CDR1 SGHKS, CDR2 YYEKEE (reference sequence). This CDR3 is built from 17 residues. V was clipped by 0 bases and J by 6 bases; unmatched bases: 10. CDR3 in DNA: TGTGCCAGCAGCTTGGACGGGAGGGCCAAGTGGGCCGGGGAGCTGTTTTTT. Amino acid sequence: CASSLDGRAKWAGELFF.

The chain recombines TRBV6-6 with TRBJ2-1; tentative D call: TRBD1 (5 bases). This CDR3 has 15 residues. Germline V gives CDR1 MNHNY, CDR2 SVGAGI (reference sequence). V gave up 4 bases and J gave up 1 base, with 11 bases separating them. CDR3 DNA sequence: TGTGCCAGCAGTTCTCAGGGTCCTTCCTACAATGAGCAGTTCTTC. Its protein product is CASSSQGPSYNEQFF.

The chain couples TRBV5-4 to TRBJ2-1, with TRBD2 matching over 9 bases. The ends lost 4 bases at V and 0 bases at J; junction bases unmatched: 11. Germline loops: CDR1 SGHNT, CDR2 YYREEE (reference sequence). CDR3 length: 18 amino acids. CDR3 sequence reads: CASSTPTSGRSSYNEQFF. The CDR3 nucleotides are TGTGCCAGCAGCACCCCGACTAGCGGAAGGAGCTCCTACAATGAGCAGTTCTTC.